One T cell receptor (beta chain) is described in this entry. Only a few counts were recorded for this clonotype. This receptor's antigen is unknown. No much larger clone exists at a distance of one base, and base qualities are not known. Library preparation used 5' RACE. The ligated cDNA was amplified in four rounds of PCR with nested alpha and beta constant region primers together with the SP2 primer. For the blood and skin samples, TCR RNA was reverse transcribed with SuperScript IV using primers for the alpha and beta constant regions. An oligonucleotide carrying the Illumina SP2 primer and a UMI was ligated to the cDNA 3' end using T4 RNA ligase 1. To prevent hairpin formation, the 12-nucleotide UMI was made up of two random hexamers with an eight-base spacer between them. From the second PCR onward, TCR alpha and beta chain libraries were processed separately and dual indexed for multiplexing. After pooling, the indexed libraries were analyzed by capillary electrophoresis and sequenced on either an Illumina MiSeq or NextSeq. To boost base diversity and improve cluster recognition, PhiX DNA at roughly 4.5-7% was spiked into the libraries. Per the source publication's procedure: Demultiplexor pulled UMIs out of read 2, joined the UMIs with the TCR sequence from read 1, and separated reads according to sample indices. V and J genes and V-J junctions were identified by Decombinator, and each TCR was assigned a five-part identifier that included V and J deletions. Collapsinator relied on UMIs to correct both sequencing errors and PCR amplification heterogeneity, producing a UMI-based abundance for each TCR. CDR3Translator turned identifiers into nucleotide sequence, translated that sequence into amino acids, and pulled out CDR3 regions based on terminal motifs. Error-corrected alpha and beta TCR counts from blood and skin were compared after normalization to input RNA amount. TCRdb ran its own pipeline on the public reads, namely fastp trimming at Q25 and MiXCR clone calling, and kept in-frame beta chains. Entries that share a CDR3 protein sequence are merged under the most common genes and DNA. TCRdb, not the original authors, processed these V and J calls. This sample comprises 25,000 to 35,000 distinct CDR3 sequences, around 17% of them detected only once. Around 2.5% of the sample is in the top ten clones.

This entry is derived from a study of naive and memory T cell subsets (dated by TCRdb to 2016 to 2017). Notes on the research overall: The figure summarizing these samples reported about 10 blood donors, 7 tuberculin skin test biopsies and 3 saline control biopsies. PCR2 was typically run as a SYBR Green qPCR and stopped at a set threshold, although low-input samples could use end-point PCR of around 6 cycles instead. Summary of the overall study and its limitations: The RNA-based method was acknowledged to be potentially sensitive to changes in TCR transcripts with T cell activation and differentiation.

Cut back by 4 bases and 4 bases, the V and J ends lie 10 bases apart. The CDR3 holds 12 amino acids from the cysteine to the phenylalanine. The read is trimmed to its CDR3 DNA, 36 bases read in frame from base 1. CDR1 SQVTM and CDR2 ANQGSEA are derived from the germline V gene. The study described a robust, sensitive protocol for amplifying, sequencing and analyzing TCRs, using 3' ligation of a UMI-containing oligonucleotide to TCR cDNA. For whole blood analysis, 2.5 to 3 ml of peripheral blood was collected from healthy adult volunteers into Tempus tubes, and RNA was extracted following the manufacturer's instructions. Total RNA was used without cell sorting and was treated with RQ1 DNase before reverse transcription, with a target input of about 1 to 1,100 ng. To check how robust the pipeline was in samples where T cells make up a minority population, libraries were built from skin biopsies and whole blood.

The receptor chain draws on TRBV29-1 and TRBJ1-2, with the D gene not confidently named. This sequence was found in a female donor in good health. The DNA sequence follows: TGCAGCGTTGTGGGCGGATCCTATGGCTACACCTTC. Its translation reads: CSVVGGSYGYTF.